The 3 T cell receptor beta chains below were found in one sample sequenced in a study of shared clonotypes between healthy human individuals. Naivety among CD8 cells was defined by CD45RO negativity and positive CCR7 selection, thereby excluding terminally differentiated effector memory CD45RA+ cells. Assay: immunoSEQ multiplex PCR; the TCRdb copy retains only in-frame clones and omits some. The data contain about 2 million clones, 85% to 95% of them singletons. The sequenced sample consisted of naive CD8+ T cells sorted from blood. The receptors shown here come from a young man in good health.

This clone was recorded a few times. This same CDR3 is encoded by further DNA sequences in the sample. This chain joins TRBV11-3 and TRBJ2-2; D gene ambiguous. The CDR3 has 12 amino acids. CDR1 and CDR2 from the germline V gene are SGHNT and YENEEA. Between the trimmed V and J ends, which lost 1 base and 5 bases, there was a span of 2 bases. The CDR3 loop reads CASSLGTGELFF. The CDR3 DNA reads TGTGCCAGCAGCTTAGGGACCGGGGAGCTGTTTTTT.

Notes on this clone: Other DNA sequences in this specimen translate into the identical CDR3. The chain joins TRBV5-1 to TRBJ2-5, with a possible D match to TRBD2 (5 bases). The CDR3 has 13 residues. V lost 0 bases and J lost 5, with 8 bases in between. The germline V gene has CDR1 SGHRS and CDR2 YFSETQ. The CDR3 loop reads CASSLVGEETQYF. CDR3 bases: TGCGCCAGCAGCTTGGTCGGGGAGGAGACCCAGTACTTC. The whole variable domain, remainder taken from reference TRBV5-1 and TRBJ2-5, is KAGVTQTPRYLIKTRGQQVTLSCSPISGHRSVSWYQQTPGQGLQFLFEYFSETQRNKGNFPGRFSGRQFSNSRSEMNVSTLELGDSALYLCASSLVGEETQYFGPGTRLLVL.

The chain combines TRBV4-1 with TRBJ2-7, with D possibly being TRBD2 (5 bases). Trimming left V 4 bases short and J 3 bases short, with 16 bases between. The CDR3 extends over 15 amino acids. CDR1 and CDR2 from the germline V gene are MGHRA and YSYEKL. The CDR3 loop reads CASSPEGFRHYEQYF. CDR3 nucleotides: TGCGCCAGCAGCCCTGAGGGATTTAGGCACTACGAGCAGTACTTC.